These 5 T cell receptor beta chains were sequenced from one sample in a study of T cells in Graves' hyperthyroidism and ophthalmopathy (dated by TCRdb to 2018 to 2020). Library preparation employed multiplex PCR. Sequencing was carried out with an Illumina HiSeq 2000. The TCR beta CDR3 regions were amplified from the RNA transcripts. A first-round RT-PCR of the TCR CDR3 used the HTBI primer set with the Qiagen OneStep RT-PCR kit. Through fastp at Q25 and MiXCR, TCRdb rebuilt clones from the public reads, retaining in-frame beta chains. Entries are consolidated by CDR3 protein sequence, retaining the most common genes and DNA. Within this sample are 450,000 to 700,000 distinct CDR3 sequences, with roughly 46% of them counted one time only. Of the sample, roughly 8.2% falls within the top ten clones. Source material: peripheral blood or thyroid tissue (not recorded which). These receptors were obtained from a woman younger than 35 with Graves' hyperthyroidism.

This clonotype was found many times. The J gene is TRBJ1-5, the V gene TRBV19; D remains ambiguous. CDR1 and CDR2 (germline): LNHDA, SQIVND (reference sequence). V was shortened by 3 bases and J by 8 bases, with 20 bases between the two germline ends. The CDR3 loop spans 16 amino acids. CDR3 DNA: TGTGCCAGTAGTATTGATTCTTCAGCTCTTTTTGAGCCCCAGCATTTT. Residues: CASSIDSSALFEPQHF.

The chain uses TRBV6-6 and TRBJ1-5; D is unclear. Between the trimmed V and J ends, which lost 2 bases and 11 bases, there was a span of 7 bases. Germline lookup yields CDR1 MNHNY and CDR2 SVGAGI (reference sequence). The CDR3 runs to 11 residues. The CDR3 region is CASSYGETQHF. In DNA, the CDR3 is TGTGCCAGCAGTTACGGGGAGACCCAGCATTTT.

This clonotype has at least ten counts. This chain joins TRBV29-1 and TRBJ2-7; TRBD1 aligns across 7 bases. The CDR3 is 12 amino acids. The junction had 2 bases not matched to a gene; V was cut back by 0 bases and J by 6 bases. Per germline, CDR1 SQVTM and CDR2 ANQGSEA. The CDR3 bases are TGCAGCGTTGAAGATGAGGGGGCCGAGCAGTACTTC. Encoded protein: CSVEDEGAEQYF.

The genes are TRBV7-2 and TRBJ1-2; unclear D gene. There are 13 residues in the CDR3. CDR1 SGHTA and CDR2 FQGNSA come from the germline V gene. The germline V and J ends were trimmed by 0 bases and 8 bases, with 10 bases remaining between them. CDR3 DNA: TGTGCCAGCAGCTTAGCAGCGGGCTGGGGCTACACCTTC. Residues: CASSLAAGWGYTF.

V is TRBV12-3 or TRBV12-4 and J is TRBJ1-5; a possible D gene is TRBD1 (5 bases). V was clipped by 3 bases and J by 14 bases, with 14 bases between them. The length of the CDR3 is 12 residues. DNA for the CDR3: TGTGCCAGCAGTTTGGCGGGGGTGGTCGAGCATTTT. It encodes CASSLAGVVEHF.